The T cell receptor (beta chain) described here comes from a study of shared clonotypes between healthy human individuals. Overall study findings and caveats: It was the few donors that limited the genetic and exposure-history diversity represented. Across several donors, naive CD4 shared 5% to 6.5%, naive CD8 approximately 3.5%, memory CD4 2.3%, memory CD8 0.4% to 0.5%.

The CDR3 is 15 residues long. V lost 5 bases to trimming and J lost 8 bases, with 22 bases between them. In germline, CDR1 is SGHRS, CDR2 YFSETQ. Note on this clone: Its antigen is still unknown.

Using immunoSEQ multiplex PCR, the repertoire was profiled, and TCRdb retains in-frame clones only, with some absent. The table has over a million clones, around 95% seen once. Sequenced input: naive CD4+ T cells sorted from blood. The subset is: CD45RA+ positively selected. This TCR came from a young man in good health. The chain carries TRBV5-1 and TRBJ1-2, with D unclear. CDR3 residues: CASRSQYDAPMGYTF. Here the CDR3 DNA reads TGCGCCAGCAGATCACAATATGATGCTCCTATGGGCTACACCTTC.